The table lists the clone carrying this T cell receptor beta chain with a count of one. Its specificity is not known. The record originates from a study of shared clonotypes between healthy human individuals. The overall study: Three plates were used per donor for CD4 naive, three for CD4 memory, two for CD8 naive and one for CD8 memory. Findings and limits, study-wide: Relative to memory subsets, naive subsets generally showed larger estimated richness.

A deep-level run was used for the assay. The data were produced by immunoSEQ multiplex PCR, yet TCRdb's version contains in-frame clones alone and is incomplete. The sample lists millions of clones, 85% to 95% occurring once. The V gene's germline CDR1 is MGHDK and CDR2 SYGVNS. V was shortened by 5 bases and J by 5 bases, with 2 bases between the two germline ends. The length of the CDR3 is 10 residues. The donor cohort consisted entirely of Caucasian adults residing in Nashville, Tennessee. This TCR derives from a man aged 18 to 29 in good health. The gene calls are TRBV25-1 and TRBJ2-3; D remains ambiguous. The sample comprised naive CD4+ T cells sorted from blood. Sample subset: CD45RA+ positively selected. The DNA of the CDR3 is TGTGCCAGCAGTCGAGATACGCAGTATTTT. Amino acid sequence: CASSRDTQYF.